This T cell receptor beta chain originates from a study of T cell responses to AZD1222 COVID-19 vaccine. Study-wide results and limits: Donors were mostly white British, more females; clonal diversity possibly underestimated. Baseline seropositives among AZD1222 recipients totaled only six or seven. Dominant at 160-218 and 743-854, vaccine-associated CD4 TCRs also spanned spike.

The repertoire was sequenced with immunoSEQ multiplex PCR; TCRdb's copy has only in-frame clones and lacks some. The sample lists 110,000 to 150,000 clones, 92% seen once, with less than 4.5% in the top ten. V lost 4 bases, J lost 8 bases, and 9 bases stayed unmatched. The CDR3 contains 14 residues. The germline V gene has CDR1 MDHEN and CDR2 SYDVKM. Note on this clone: Its antigen is currently unknown.

This receptor was obtained from an adult in good health. The rearrangement links TRBV28 to TRBJ1-2; 8 bases agree with TRBD1. The sequences come from peripheral blood, collected on day 0 of AZD1222 vaccination. The CDR3 is CASSSGQGLRGYTF. CDR3 in DNA: TGTGCCAGCAGTTCTGGACAGGGCCTCCGGGGCTACACCTTC.